This TCR beta chain originates from a study of cytomegalovirus exposure and HLA in healthy donors. The PCR used 60 Vbeta and 13 Jbeta primers. TCRdb's copy holds only in-frame clones and misses some; the assay was immunoSEQ multiplex PCR. The sample yields 96,000 or so clones, 65% to 75% seen once. This clone was recorded once. The receptor was isolated from a female donor in good health and CMV-seropositive. Sequenced: PBMCs.

CDR3 loop: CATSREGGLHEQYF. As DNA, the CDR3 is TGTGCCACCAGCAGAGAGGGAGGGTTACACGAGCAGTACTTC. This chain connects TRBV15 to TRBJ2-7; 7 nucleotides match TRBD2. V shed 0 bases, J shed 5 bases, and the junction held 4 bases outside the gene matches. Per the germline V gene, CDR1 is LNHNV and CDR2 is YYDKDF (reference sequence). This CDR3 has 14 residues.